These T cell receptor beta chains were read from a single sample in a study of CD8 T cells in Susac syndrome. TCRdb called the immunoSEQ multiplex PCR reads again in MiXCR, with one record for every CDR3 protein. This sample yields around 100,000 distinct CDR3 sequences, of which around 96% are seen a single time; less than 0.35% belongs to the top ten. The material sequenced was CD8+ T cells from PBMCs. These receptors were taken from a human donor with Susac syndrome. CDR3s include the opening cysteine and the closing phenylalanine or tryptophan. The order of the fields is J gene, V gene, CDR3 protein.

TRBJ2-1	TRBV9	CASSLSLANEQFF
TRBJ1-2	TRBV12-3/TRBV12-4	CASSLRSPGFGYTF
TRBJ1-1	TRBV5-6	CASSFQGGEAFF
TRBJ2-7	TRBV5-6	CASSFGQGEQYF
TRBJ2-1	TRBV12-3/TRBV12-4	CASSFGQGPNNEQFF
TRBJ2-7	TRBV2	CAGRRGEQYF
TRBJ2-5	TRBV25-1	CASSKRGTTKETQYF
TRBJ2-5	TRBV20-1	CSARAAPLGTQYF
TRBJ1-3	TRBV14	CASSQDYGNTIYF
TRBJ2-7	TRBV5-1	CASSLVPVGSPYEQYF
TRBJ2-7	TRBV4-1	CASTYDSGGEHYEQYF
TRBJ2-5	TRBV20-1	CSARELAGRGQYF
TRBJ1-2	TRBV9	CASSHRDGILEYGYTF
TRBJ2-7	TRBV29-1	CSIWTSSYEQYF
TRBJ2-5	TRBV28	CASSHSVRTQYQETQYF
TRBJ2-6	TRBV2	CATRVGTGANVLTF
TRBJ1-2	TRBV9	CASSVGQDGYGYTF
TRBJ2-7	TRBV6-1	CASSGIGLADYEQYF
TRBJ1-1	TRBV3-1	CASSQGMNTEAFF
TRBJ2-3	TRBV24-1	CATSDHVTDTQYF
TRBJ2-1	TRBV20-1	CSASPSGGYNEQFF
TRBJ2-5	TRBV20-1	CSARPGLAGGTQYF
TRBJ1-2	TRBV7-9	CASSPRQGVIYGYTF
TRBJ2-5	TRBV20-1	CSARDSGGVETQYF
TRBJ2-5	TRBV5-1	CASSLPSFPGPAETQYF
TRBJ2-6	TRBV25-1	CASQGPGANVLTF
TRBJ2-1	TRBV25-1	CASSNEPDRENGLDEQFF
TRBJ2-3	TRBV3-1	CASSQDRGFGRTDTQYF
TRBJ1-5	TRBV12-3/TRBV12-4	CASSFSWTTNQPQHF
TRBJ2-7	TRBV3-1	CASSQVGGRTYEQYF
TRBJ2-3	TRBV11-2	CASSLPTRTSGGQADTQYF
TRBJ2-3	TRBV7-2	CASSLGRRGLTDTQYF
TRBJ2-2	TRBV29-1	CSVEARTGELFF
TRBJ2-3	TRBV7-9	CASSPWTTPGDTQYF
TRBJ2-5	TRBV25-1	CASSDSGWETQYF
TRBJ1-1	TRBV24-1	CATSEHRGSEAFF
TRBJ2-1	TRBV12-3/TRBV12-4	CASSGSVRPYNEQFF
TRBJ2-2	TRBV6-6	CASSYPGRNTGELFF
TRBJ2-3	TRBV3-1	CASSQSGARDTQYF
TRBJ1-3	TRBV7-9	CASSGQGYSGNTIYF
TRBJ2-1	TRBV7-3	CASSLTAMSSYNEQFF
TRBJ1-1	TRBV18	CASSPTGNTEAFF
TRBJ1-5	TRBV6-1	CASSRAQGNSNQPQHF
TRBJ1-2	TRBV11-1	CASSSTYRLSVERDYYGYTF
TRBJ2-5	TRBV28	CASSLGAAKETQYF
TRBJ1-5	TRBV19	CASTADRVQQPQHF
TRBJ1-2	TRBV9	CASSADAGARGYTF
TRBJ2-7	TRBV29-1	CSVVTIYEQYF
TRBJ2-1	TRBV5-4	CASSLPGGNEQFF
TRBJ2-4	TRBV18	CASSPRERGGSQNIQYF
TRBJ2-5	TRBV6-1	CATSYAETQYF
TRBJ2-1	TRBV18	CASSPKTGNNEQFF
TRBJ2-1	TRBV5-4	CASSSPREVGDEQFF
TRBJ2-7	TRBV7-9	CASSLGGTPYEQYF
TRBJ1-1	TRBV20-1	CSARGEGDGTEAFF
TRBJ2-7	TRBV7-9	CASSSGGTYEQYF
TRBJ1-5	TRBV7-8	CASSRDQGSMSNQPQHF
TRBJ1-4	TRBV20-1	CSAGSNEKLFF